Listed below are T cell receptor beta chains from one sample, sequenced in a study of OX40 agonist ivuxolimab in advanced cancers. The method was immunoSEQ multiplex PCR; TCRdb's version includes in-frame clones alone and lacks a portion of them. The top ten hold about 6.4% of the sample, which has about 49,000 clones, approximately 80% seen once. The sample consisted of CD4+ or CD8+ T cells sorted from blood, taken in a trial of the OX40 agonist ivuxolimab. The source is an adult with an advanced solid tumor such as melanoma, head and neck, liver or kidney cancer. Both conserved end residues are part of each CDR3. The D gene is left open where the match is weak. Clone size is shown for a subset of rows, as once, few, many or a class of expanded clone.

V	J	size	D	CDR3	DNA
TRBV6-6	TRBJ2-5	NA	TRBD1	CASSYGTGTKETQYF	TGTGCCAGCAGTTACGGGACAGGGACAAAAGAGACCCAGTACTTC
TRBV28	TRBJ1-1	NA	TRBD1	CASSLPGGDYTEAFF	TGTGCCAGCAGTCTCCCAGGGGGTGATTACACTGAAGCTTTCTTT
TRBV10-3	TRBJ1-1	NA	NA	CAIGAMNTEAFF	TGTGCCATTGGGGCCATGAACACTGAAGCTTTCTTT
TRBV11-2	TRBJ1-2	NA	TRBD1	CASSPPGGHNYGYTF	TGTGCCAGCAGCCCACCAGGGGGACATAACTATGGCTACACCTTC
TRBV19	TRBJ2-1	NA	TRBD2	CASSILGLAGVGNEQFF	TGTGCCAGTAGTATATTGGGACTAGCGGGAGTCGGCAATGAGCAGTTCTTC
TRBV6-1	TRBJ2-3	once	TRBD1	CASRTRDRVTDTQYF	TGTGCCAGCAGGACTCGGGACAGGGTCACAGATACGCAGTATTTT
TRBV4-3	TRBJ1-2	NA	NA	CASSQGTGTLYGYTF	TGCGCCAGCAGCCAGGGTACAGGAACCCTCTATGGCTACACCTTC
TRBV4-3	TRBJ2-1	NA	NA	CASSLNLGGYNEQFF	TGCGCCAGCAGCCTTAACTTGGGGGGTTACAATGAGCAGTTCTTC
TRBV27	TRBJ2-3	NA	TRBD2	CASSLVGGAGDTQYF	TGTGCCAGCAGTTTGGTCGGGGGGGCCGGAGATACGCAGTATTTT
TRBV7-9	TRBJ1-4	NA	TRBD1	CASSPRGQGGEKLFF	TGTGCCAGCAGCCCGAGGGGACAGGGGGGTGAAAAACTGTTTTTT
TRBV28	TRBJ2-7	few	TRBD2	CASSGLAGGPYEQYF	TGTGCCAGCAGTGGACTAGCGGGAGGACCCTACGAGCAGTACTTC
TRBV13	TRBJ1-2	NA	NA	CASSLGQGGNYGYTF	TGTGCCAGCAGCTTAGGCCAAGGGGGTAACTATGGCTACACCTTC
TRBV4-1	TRBJ1-1	NA	TRBD1	CASSQGGQPNTEAFF	TGCGCCAGCAGCCAAGGGGGACAGCCGAACACTGAAGCTTTCTTT
TRBV5-5	TRBJ2-3	NA	NA	CASSLSGAGTDTQYF	TGTGCCAGCAGCTTGTCCGGGGCAGGCACAGATACGCAGTATTTT
TRBV7-9	TRBJ1-2	few	TRBD1	CASGWSIPIQGASYGYTF	TGTGCCAGCGGGTGGTCGATCCCGATCCAGGGGGCGAGCTATGGCTACACCTTC
TRBV14	TRBJ1-1	few	NA	CASSPLTEAFF	TGTGCCAGCAGCCCTCTGACAGAAGCTTTCTTT
TRBV5-4	TRBJ2-7	once	TRBD2	CASSLGFPLAGGDEQYF	TGTGCCAGCAGCTTGGGGTTCCCCCTAGCGGGAGGAGACGAGCAGTACTTC
TRBV15	TRBJ2-1	NA	NA	CATSESRGAGMDEQFF	TGTGCCACCAGCGAAAGCCGGGGGGCGGGGATGGATGAGCAGTTCTTC
TRBV18	TRBJ2-1	NA	NA	CASSPSVASYNEQFF	TGTGCCAGCTCACCCTCGGTAGCCTCCTACAATGAGCAGTTCTTC
TRBV4-1	TRBJ1-2	NA	TRBD1	CASSQLQGGYGYTF	TGCGCCAGCAGCCAACTCCAGGGGGGGTATGGCTACACCTTC
TRBV5-4	TRBJ2-7	few	NA	CASSFIDSPEQYF	TGTGCCAGCAGCTTTATAGATAGCCCCGAGCAGTACTTC
TRBV27	TRBJ2-7	NA	NA	CASSFTQGYEQYF	TGTGCCAGCAGTTTCACCCAGGGCTACGAGCAGTACTTC
TRBV5-6	TRBJ1-1	NA	NA	CASNFGGTEAFF	TGTGCCAGCAACTTTGGAGGCACTGAAGCTTTCTTT
TRBV5-6	TRBJ2-7	NA	NA	CASSRGGGGKYEQYF	TGTGCCAGCAGCCGAGGGGGCGGGGGAAAGTACGAGCAGTACTTC
TRBV4-1	TRBJ2-4	NA	TRBD1	CASSQAAPGTAQDIQYF	TGCGCCAGCAGCCAAGCGGCCCCTGGGACAGCCCAGGACATTCAGTACTTC
TRBV19	TRBJ1-5	NA	NA	CASSPPGDSNQPQHF	TGTGCCAGTAGTCCCCCCGGAGATAGCAATCAGCCCCAGCATTTT
TRBV30	TRBJ2-7	once	NA	CAWRNRGNEQYF	TGTGCCTGGCGGAATAGGGGGAACGAGCAGTACTTC
TRBV28	TRBJ2-5	NA	NA	CASSPSRWETQYF	TGTGCCAGCAGTCCTTCTAGATGGGAGACCCAGTACTTC
TRBV6-6	TRBJ2-7	few	NA	CASSSRELFSYEQYF	TGTGCCAGCAGTTCCAGGGAACTGTTTTCCTACGAGCAGTACTTC
TRBV15	TRBJ1-5	NA	NA	CATSRGVGDQPQHF	TGTGCCACCAGCAGAGGTGTGGGGGATCAGCCCCAGCATTTT
TRBV27	TRBJ2-1	NA	TRBD1	CASSLAQGINNEQFF	TGTGCCAGCAGTTTGGCACAGGGGATAAACAATGAGCAGTTCTTC
TRBV28	TRBJ2-2	NA	NA	CASSYNRGGTGELFF	TGTGCCAGCAGTTACAACAGGGGAGGGACCGGGGAGCTGTTTTTT
TRBV7-9	TRBJ2-1	NA	TRBD1	CASSEGQANEQFF	TGTGCCAGCAGCGAGGGACAGGCCAATGAGCAGTTCTTC
TRBV27	TRBJ2-2	NA	NA	CASSFNRVWDTGELFF	TGTGCCAGCAGTTTCAACAGGGTTTGGGACACCGGGGAGCTGTTTTTT
TRBV28	TRBJ1-1	NA	TRBD1	CASSSPGQANTEAFF	TGTGCCAGCAGTTCCCCGGGACAGGCGAACACTGAAGCTTTCTTT
TRBV29-1	TRBJ1-1	NA	NA	CSVEADGSFMNTEAFF	TGCAGCGTTGAAGCTGACGGGAGTTTCATGAACACTGAAGCTTTCTTT
TRBV7-6	TRBJ2-3	NA	TRBD2	CASSPTSGFLDTQYF	TGTGCCAGCAGCCCGACTAGCGGGTTTCTTGATACGCAGTATTTT
TRBV5-4	TRBJ1-1	NA	NA	CASGLWEDTEAFF	TGTGCCAGCGGCCTGTGGGAGGACACTGAAGCTTTCTTT
TRBV28	TRBJ2-5	few	TRBD1	CASSSRQGPYQETQYF	TGTGCCAGCAGCTCACGACAGGGACCGTACCAAGAGACCCAGTACTTC
TRBV9	TRBJ1-1	NA	NA	CASSVFGHATEAFF	TGTGCCAGCAGCGTATTCGGACACGCCACTGAAGCTTTCTTT
TRBV6-5	TRBJ1-5	NA	NA	CASSYGKGPKEAQHF	TGTGCCAGCAGTTACGGGAAGGGTCCGAAAGAGGCCCAGCATTTT
TRBV10-3	TRBJ2-7	NA	NA	CAISEYSGYEQYF	TGTGCCATCAGTGAGTATTCGGGCTACGAGCAGTACTTC
TRBV28	TRBJ2-7	NA	NA	CASSLRGAPITYEQYF	TGTGCCAGCAGTTTACGAGGGGCCCCGATAACCTACGAGCAGTACTTC
TRBV10-3	TRBJ2-3	once	NA	CAISEPGIHTDTQYF	TGTGCCATCAGTGAGCCGGGGATACACACAGATACGCAGTATTTT
TRBV4-1	TRBJ2-1	few	TRBD2	CASSPLAGELYNEQFF	TGCGCCAGCAGCCCTTTAGCGGGGGAGCTCTACAATGAGCAGTTCTTC
TRBV15	TRBJ1-4	once	NA	CATSRGVGGRSEKLFF	TGTGCCACCAGCAGAGGTGTTGGGGGGAGGAGTGAAAAACTGTTTTTT
TRBV15	TRBJ1-1	NA	NA	CATSLTGVNTEAFF	TGTGCCACCAGTCTTACGGGAGTGAACACTGAAGCTTTCTTT
TRBV2	TRBJ1-4	NA	NA	CASSWGASNEKLFF	TGTGCCAGCAGTTGGGGGGCGTCTAATGAAAAACTGTTTTTT
TRBV19	TRBJ1-1	NA	NA	CASSPWSAMNTEAFF	TGTGCCAGTAGTCCCTGGTCAGCCATGAACACTGAAGCTTTCTTT
TRBV7-6	TRBJ2-2	NA	NA	CASSFRTVTGELFF	TGTGCCAGCAGCTTTCGGACAGTTACCGGGGAGCTGTTTTTT
TRBV19	TRBJ2-3	medium-sized	NA	CASSLKSTDTQYF	TGTGCCAGTAGTCTGAAGAGCACAGATACGCAGTATTTT
TRBV27	TRBJ2-7	NA	TRBD2	CASSLSSGLPYEQYF	TGTGCCAGCAGTTTATCTAGCGGGTTACCCTACGAGCAGTACTTC